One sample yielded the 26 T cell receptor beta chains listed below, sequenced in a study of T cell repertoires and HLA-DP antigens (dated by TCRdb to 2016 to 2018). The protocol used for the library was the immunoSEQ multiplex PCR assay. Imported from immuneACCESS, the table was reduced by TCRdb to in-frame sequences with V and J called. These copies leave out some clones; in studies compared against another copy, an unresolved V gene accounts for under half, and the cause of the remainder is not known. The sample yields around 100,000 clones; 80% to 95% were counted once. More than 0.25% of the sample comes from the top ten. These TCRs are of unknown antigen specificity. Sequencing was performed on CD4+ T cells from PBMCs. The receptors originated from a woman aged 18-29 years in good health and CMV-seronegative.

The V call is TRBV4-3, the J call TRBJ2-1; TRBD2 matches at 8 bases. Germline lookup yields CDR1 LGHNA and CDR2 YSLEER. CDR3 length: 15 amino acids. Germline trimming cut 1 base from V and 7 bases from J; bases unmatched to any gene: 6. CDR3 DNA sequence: TGCGCCAGCAGCCAAGTCGGCGGGGGGTCAAATGAGCAGTTCTTC. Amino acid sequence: CASSQVGGGSNEQFF.

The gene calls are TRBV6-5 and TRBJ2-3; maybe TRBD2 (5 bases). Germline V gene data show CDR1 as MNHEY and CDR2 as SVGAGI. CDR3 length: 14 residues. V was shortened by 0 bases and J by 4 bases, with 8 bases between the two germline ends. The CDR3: CASSYSEGADTQYF. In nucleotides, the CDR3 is TGTGCCAGCAGTTACTCCGAGGGTGCAGATACGCAGTATTTT.

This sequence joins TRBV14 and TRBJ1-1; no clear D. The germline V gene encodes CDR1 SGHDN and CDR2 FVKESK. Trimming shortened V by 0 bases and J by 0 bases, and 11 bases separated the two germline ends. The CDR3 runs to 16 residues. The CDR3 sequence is CASSQDRGVLNTEAFF. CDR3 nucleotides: TGTGCCAGCAGCCAAGACCGGGGAGTGCTGAACACTGAAGCTTTCTTT.

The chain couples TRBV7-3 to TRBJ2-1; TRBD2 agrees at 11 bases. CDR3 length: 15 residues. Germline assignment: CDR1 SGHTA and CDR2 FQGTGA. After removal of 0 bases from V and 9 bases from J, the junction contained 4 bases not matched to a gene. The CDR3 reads CASSLTLAGVSEQFF. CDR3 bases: TGTGCCAGCAGCTTAACACTAGCGGGAGTAAGTGAGCAGTTCTTC.

DNA for the CDR3: TGTGCCAGCAGAAAGCAGGAGACCCAGTACTTC. This gives the protein CASRKQETQYF. V gene TRBV28 combines with J gene TRBJ2-5, with D unresolved. V lost 6 bases and J lost 5, with 7 bases in between. The CDR3 loop spans 11 amino acids. CDR1 is MDHEN, CDR2 SYDVKM, per germline.

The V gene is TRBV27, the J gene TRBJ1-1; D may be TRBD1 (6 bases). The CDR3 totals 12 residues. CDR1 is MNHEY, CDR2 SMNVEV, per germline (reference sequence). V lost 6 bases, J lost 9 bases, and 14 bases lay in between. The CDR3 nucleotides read TGTGCCAGCAGCGCCGGGACAACTCAAGCTTTCTTT. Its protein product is CASSAGTTQAFF.

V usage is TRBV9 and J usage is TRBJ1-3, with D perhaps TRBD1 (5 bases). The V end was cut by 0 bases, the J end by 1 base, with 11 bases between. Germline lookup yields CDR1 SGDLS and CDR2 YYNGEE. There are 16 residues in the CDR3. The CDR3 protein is CASSVGQFISGNTIYF. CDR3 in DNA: TGTGCCAGCAGCGTAGGACAGTTTATTTCTGGAAACACCATATATTTT.

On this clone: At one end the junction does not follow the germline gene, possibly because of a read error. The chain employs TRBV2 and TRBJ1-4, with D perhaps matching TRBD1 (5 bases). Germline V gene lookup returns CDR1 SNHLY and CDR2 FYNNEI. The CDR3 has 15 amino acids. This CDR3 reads CASSKAGTESEKLFF. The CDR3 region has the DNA TGTGCCAGCAGTAAAGCCGGGACGGAGAGTGAAAAACTGTTTTTT.

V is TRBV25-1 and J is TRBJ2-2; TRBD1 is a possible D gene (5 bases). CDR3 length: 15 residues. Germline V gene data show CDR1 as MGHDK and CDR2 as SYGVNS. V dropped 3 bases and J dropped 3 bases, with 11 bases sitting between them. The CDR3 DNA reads TGTGCCAGCAGTGACGCCAGGGTTGACACCGGGGAGCTGTTTTTT. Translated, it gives CASSDARVDTGELFF.

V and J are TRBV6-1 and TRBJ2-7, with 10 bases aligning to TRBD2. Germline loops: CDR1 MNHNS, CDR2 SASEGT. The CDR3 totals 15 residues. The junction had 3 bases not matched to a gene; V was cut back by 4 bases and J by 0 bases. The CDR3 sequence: CASSVERGGSYEQYV. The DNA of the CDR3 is TGTGCCAGCAGTGTTGAGCGGGGGGGCTCCTACGAGCAGTACGTC.

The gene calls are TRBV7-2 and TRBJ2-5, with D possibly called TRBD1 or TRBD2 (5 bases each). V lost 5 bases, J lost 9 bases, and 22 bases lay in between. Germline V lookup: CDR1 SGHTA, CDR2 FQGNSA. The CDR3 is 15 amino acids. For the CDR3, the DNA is TGTGCCAGCAGCCACCGGGACGGGCAACATAGGGCCCAGTACTTC. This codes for CASSHRDGQHRAQYF.

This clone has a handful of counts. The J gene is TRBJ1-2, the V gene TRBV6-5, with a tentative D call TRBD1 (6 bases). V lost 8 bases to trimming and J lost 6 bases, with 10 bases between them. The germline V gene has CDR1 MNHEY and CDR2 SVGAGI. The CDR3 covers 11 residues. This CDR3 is CASSRGDGYTF. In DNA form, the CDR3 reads TGTGCCAGCTCCAGGGGTGATGGCTACACCTTC.

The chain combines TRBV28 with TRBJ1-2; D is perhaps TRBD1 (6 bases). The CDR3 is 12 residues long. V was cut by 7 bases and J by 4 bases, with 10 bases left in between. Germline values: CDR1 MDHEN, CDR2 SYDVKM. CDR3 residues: CASNGQTYGYTF. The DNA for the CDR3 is TGTGCCAGCAACGGACAGACCTATGGCTACACCTTC.

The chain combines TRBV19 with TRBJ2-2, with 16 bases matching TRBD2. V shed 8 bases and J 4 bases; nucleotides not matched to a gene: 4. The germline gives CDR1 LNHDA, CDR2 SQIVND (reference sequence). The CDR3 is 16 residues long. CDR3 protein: CASSGLAGGRTGELFF. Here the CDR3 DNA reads TGTGCCAGTTCGGGACTAGCGGGAGGGCGCACCGGGGAGCTGTTTTTT.

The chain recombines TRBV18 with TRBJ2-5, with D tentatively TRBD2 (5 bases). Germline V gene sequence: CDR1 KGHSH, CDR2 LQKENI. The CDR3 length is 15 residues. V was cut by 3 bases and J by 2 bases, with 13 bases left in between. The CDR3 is CASSPPMRAQETQYF. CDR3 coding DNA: TGTGCCAGCTCACCTCCGATGAGGGCTCAAGAGACCCAGTACTTC.

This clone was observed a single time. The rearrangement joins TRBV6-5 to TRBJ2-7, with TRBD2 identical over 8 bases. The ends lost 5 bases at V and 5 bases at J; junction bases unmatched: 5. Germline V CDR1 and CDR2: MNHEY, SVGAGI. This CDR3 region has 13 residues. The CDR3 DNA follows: TGTGCCAGCAGTCGACGGGAGGGGAACGAGCAGTACTTC. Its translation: CASSRREGNEQYF.

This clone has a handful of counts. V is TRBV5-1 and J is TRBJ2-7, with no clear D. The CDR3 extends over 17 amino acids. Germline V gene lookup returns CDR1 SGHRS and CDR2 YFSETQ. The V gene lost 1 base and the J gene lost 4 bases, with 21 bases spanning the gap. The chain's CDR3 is CASSLRSGSGSYYEQYF. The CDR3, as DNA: TGCGCCAGCAGCTTGAGGAGTGGCTCTGGGTCTTATTACGAGCAGTACTTC. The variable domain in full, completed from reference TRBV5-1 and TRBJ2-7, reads KAGVTQTPRYLIKTRGQQVTLSCSPISGHRSVSWYQQTPGQGLQFLFEYFSETQRNKGNFPGRFSGRQFSNSRSEMNVSTLELGDSALYLCASSLRSGSGSYYEQYFGPGTRLTVT.

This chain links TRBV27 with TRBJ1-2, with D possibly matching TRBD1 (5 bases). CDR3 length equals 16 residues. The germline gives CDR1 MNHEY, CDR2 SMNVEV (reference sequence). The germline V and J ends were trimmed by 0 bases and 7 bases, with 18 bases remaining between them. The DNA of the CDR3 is TGTGCCAGCAGTTTATCGATTTTCACAGGCCACATTGGCTACACCTTC. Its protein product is CASSLSIFTGHIGYTF.

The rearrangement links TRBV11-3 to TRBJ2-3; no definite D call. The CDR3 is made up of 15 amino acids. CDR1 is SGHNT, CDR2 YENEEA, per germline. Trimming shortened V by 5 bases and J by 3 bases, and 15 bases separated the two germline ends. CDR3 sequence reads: CASSVAGMQTDTQYF. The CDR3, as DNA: TGTGCCAGCAGCGTAGCCGGAATGCAGACAGATACGCAGTATTTT.

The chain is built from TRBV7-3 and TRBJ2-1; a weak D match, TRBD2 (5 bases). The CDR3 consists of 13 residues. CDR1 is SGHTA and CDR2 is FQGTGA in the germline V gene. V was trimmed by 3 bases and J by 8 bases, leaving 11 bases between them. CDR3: CASSFGLAYEQFF. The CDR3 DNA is TGTGCCAGCAGCTTCGGGCTAGCCTATGAGCAGTTCTTC.

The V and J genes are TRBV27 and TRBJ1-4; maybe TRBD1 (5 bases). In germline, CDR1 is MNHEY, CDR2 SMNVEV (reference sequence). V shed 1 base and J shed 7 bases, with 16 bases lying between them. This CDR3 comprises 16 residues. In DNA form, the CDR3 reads TGTGCCAGCAGTTTATACCGCCCAGGGAGTTCTGAAAAACTGTTTTTT. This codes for CASSLYRPGSSEKLFF. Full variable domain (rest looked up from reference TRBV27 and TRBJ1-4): EAQVTQNPRYLITVTGKKLTVTCSQNMNHEYMSWYRQDPGLGLRQIYYSMNVEVTDKGDVPEGYKVSRKEKRNFPLILESPSPNQTSLYFCASSLYRPGSSEKLFFGSGTQLSVL.

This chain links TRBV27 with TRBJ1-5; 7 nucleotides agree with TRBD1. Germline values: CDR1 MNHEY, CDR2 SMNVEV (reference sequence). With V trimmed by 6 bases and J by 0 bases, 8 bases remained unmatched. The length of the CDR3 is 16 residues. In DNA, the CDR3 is TGTGCCAGCAGCTCCCTCGGGACAGTTAGCAATCAGCCCCAGCATTTT. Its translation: CASSSLGTVSNQPQHF.

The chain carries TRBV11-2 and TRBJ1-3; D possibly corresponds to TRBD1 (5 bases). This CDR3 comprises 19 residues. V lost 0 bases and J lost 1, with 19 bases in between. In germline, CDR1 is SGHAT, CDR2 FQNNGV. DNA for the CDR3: TGTGCCAGCAGCTTAGATTTTTCCCGCGGGGGGACTTCTGGAAACACCATATATTTT. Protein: CASSLDFSRGGTSGNTIYF.

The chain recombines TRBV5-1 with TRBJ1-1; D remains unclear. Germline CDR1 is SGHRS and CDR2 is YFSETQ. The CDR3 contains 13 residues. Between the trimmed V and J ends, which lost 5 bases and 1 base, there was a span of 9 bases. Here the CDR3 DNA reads TGCGCCAGCAGGTTGCGGCAGAACACTGAAGCTTTCTTT. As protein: CASRLRQNTEAFF.

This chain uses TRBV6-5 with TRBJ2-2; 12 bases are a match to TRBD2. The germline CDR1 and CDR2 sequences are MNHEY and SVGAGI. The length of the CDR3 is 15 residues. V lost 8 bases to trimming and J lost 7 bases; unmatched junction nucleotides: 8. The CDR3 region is CASSLAGGPSGELFF. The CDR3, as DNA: TGTGCCAGCTCGCTAGCGGGAGGGCCTAGCGGGGAGCTGTTTTTT.

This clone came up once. CDR3 in amino acids: CASSVRGPNTEAFF. CDR3 coding DNA: TGTGCCAGCAGTGTAAGGGGGCCGAACACTGAAGCTTTCTTT. The chain uses TRBV2 and TRBJ1-1; 7 bases match TRBD1. Looked up from germline, CDR1 is SNHLY and CDR2 is FYNNEI. The CDR3 length is 14 residues. After removal of 4 bases from V and 1 base from J, the junction contained 3 bases not matched to a gene.